Listed below are T cell receptor beta chains from one sample, sequenced in a study of T cell repertoires in cytomegalovirus infection. MiXCR was run by TCRdb on the reads, yielding one entry per CDR3 protein. The repertoire holds 55,000 to 85,000 distinct CDR3 sequences, with 4% as singletons. Sequencing used PBMCs. The receptors originated from a human donor in good health (CMV status not recorded). Some clones in this sample may be carry-over from other donors' samples. Both conserved end residues are part of each CDR3. The order of the fields is CDR3 protein, V gene, D gene, J gene, CDR3 length. The D gene is left open where the match is weak.

CASSAHMNTEAFF,TRBV7-3,-,TRBJ1-1,13
CASSSWNEQYF,TRBV7-2,-,TRBJ2-7,11
CKAGEQFF,TRBV29-1,-,TRBJ2-1,8
CASSPWTRSTDTQYF,TRBV11-2,TRBD2,TRBJ2-3,15
CASSFLFAQGGSQPQHF,TRBV28,TRBD1,TRBJ1-5,17
CAHSQTGGETQDF,TRBV15,TRBD1,TRBJ2-5,13
CASSWTSGPYNEQFF,TRBV12-3/TRBV12-4,TRBD2,TRBJ2-1,15
CASSLGPERGNIQYF,TRBV11-3,TRBD2,TRBJ2-4,15
CASSSRDLNQPQHF,TRBV7-8,-,TRBJ1-5,14
CASSTGVPGLAGSPRTDTQYF,TRBV7-2,TRBD2,TRBJ2-3,21
CASSSREFATQYF,TRBV7-2,-,TRBJ2-5,13
CASSFNPHQPQHF,TRBV7-8,-,TRBJ1-5,13
CASSLSRFRGTIVNEQFF,TRBV7-2,-,TRBJ2-1,18
CASQGTELEKLFF,TRBV25-1,TRBD1,TRBJ1-4,13
CASSQDLAIGTQYF,TRBV7-9,-,TRBJ2-5,14
CASSRKGSYSGYTF,TRBV7-2,-,TRBJ1-2,14
CTSSLSLAKNIQYF,TRBV12-3/TRBV12-4,-,TRBJ2-4,14
CASSLYSGTGSPEQFF,TRBV28,TRBD1,TRBJ2-1,16
CASSLEVGTLTDTQYF,TRBV7-2,-,TRBJ2-3,16
CASSSAPGESEKLFF,TRBV7-2,-,TRBJ1-4,15
CASSATGLNTEAFF,TRBV7-9,TRBD1,TRBJ1-1,14
CATHRGYTDTQYF,TRBV6-2/TRBV6-3,-,TRBJ2-3,13
CASSLARGLGKNTEAFF,TRBV7-2,-,TRBJ1-1,17
CASSNYGYTF,TRBV28,-,TRBJ1-2,10
CASSHGWAEQFF,TRBV7-2,-,TRBJ2-1,12
CSATGGAYQPQHF,TRBV20-1,TRBD1,TRBJ1-5,13
CASSLRTGMTFF,TRBV7-2,TRBD1,TRBJ1-1,12
CASSTRRQVNEQFF,TRBV6-1,-,TRBJ2-1,14
CASSLDTGGGETQYF,TRBV7-8,TRBD1,TRBJ2-5,15
CASSLYTGEQYF,TRBV7-2,-,TRBJ2-7,12
CASRTLAGGLTDTQYF,TRBV7-2,TRBD2,TRBJ2-3,16
CASSPLGQEGYGYTF,TRBV6-5,-,TRBJ1-2,15
CASSQDQGEDYGYTF,TRBV4-2,-,TRBJ1-2,15
CASSLVMGSLHF,TRBV7-2,-,TRBJ1-6,12
CASSQMPGETQYF,TRBV7-2,-,TRBJ2-5,13
CASSLTLTGRNTIYF,TRBV7-2,TRBD1,TRBJ1-3,15
CASSLGGGGAAETQYF,TRBV7-2,TRBD2,TRBJ2-5,16